This T cell receptor beta chain came from a study of shared clonotypes between healthy human individuals. Profiling relied on immunoSEQ multiplex PCR, and the TCRdb table lists in-frame clones only, not all of them. The sample consists of 450,000 to 550,000 clones, 70% to 80% of them appearing once. This clone occurred once. This clonotype originated in a woman aged 40 to 55 in good health. Some clones in this sample may be carry-over from other donors' samples. The sequenced sample was PBMCs.

Written as DNA, the CDR3 is TGTGCCAGCAGTCTCCAAGGGAGGGGCGGTGAAGCTTTCTTT. Its protein product is CASSLQGRGGEAFF. V and J are TRBV2 and TRBJ1-1; tentative D call: TRBD1 (5 bases). From germline, CDR1 is SNHLY and CDR2 FYNNEI. CDR3 length equals 14 residues. V gave up 5 bases and J gave up 7 bases, with 17 bases separating them.